These T cell receptor beta chains were read from a single sample in a study of blood T cell repertoires in COVID-19. The protocol was immunoSEQ multiplex PCR, while the TCRdb copy is restricted to in-frame clones and leaves out a portion. This table holds 150,000 to 200,000 clones, more than 75% found once. Sequencing was performed on PBMCs or T cells enriched from blood (not recorded which). The receptors derive from a woman aged 45-60 years with acute COVID-19. Each CDR3 is given with its conserved first and last residue. The order of the fields is V gene, D gene, J gene, clone size, CDR3 DNA, CDR3 protein. The D gene is left open where the match is weak. Part of the rows lack a size; the others show once, few, many or a class for expanded clones.

>TRBV5-1|-|TRBJ2-3|-
TGCGCCAGCAGCTCCGGTGATACGCAGTATTTT
CASSSGDTQYF
>TRBV7-8|-|TRBJ1-1|-
TGTGCCAGCAGTCCTCAGGGCCAATTCACTGAAGCTTTCTTT
CASSPQGQFTEAFF
>TRBV27|-|TRBJ1-5|-
TGTGCCAGCAGTATCAGGGTCGATCAGCCCCAGCATTTT
CASSIRVDQPQHF
>TRBV19|-|TRBJ2-3|few
TGTGCCAGTAGTATAGCTACAGATACGCAGTATTTT
CASSIATDTQYF
>TRBV6-1|TRBD1|TRBJ1-6|few
TGTGCCAGCAGTGAAGCGACAGGGGGATACTGGAATTCACCCCTCCACTTT
CASSEATGGYWNSPLHF
>TRBV29-1|-|TRBJ1-2|-
TGCAGCGTTGGCGGGGACCTCTATGGCTACACCTTC
CSVGGDLYGYTF
>TRBV3-1/TRBV3-2|-|TRBJ2-3|-
TGTGCCAGCAGCCAGCTCCAGCGGGATACGCAGTATTTT
CASSQLQRDTQYF
>TRBV7-2|TRBD2|TRBJ2-4|-
TGTGCCAGCACTCAGAGGGAGGGGCTCATTCAGTACTTC
CASTQREGLIQYF
>TRBV9|TRBD1|TRBJ2-2|-
TGTGCCAGCAGCGTGGCGACAGGGGCCCCCACCGGGGAGCTGTTTTTT
CASSVATGAPTGELFF
>TRBV5-4|TRBD1|TRBJ2-2|-
TGTGCCAGCAGCTCCACAGGGGCGCCACCCGGGGAGCTGTTTTTT
CASSSTGAPPGELFF
>TRBV5-6|-|TRBJ1-2|-
TGTGCCAGCAGCAGCAGAGGTGGCAGACCTAACTATGGCTACACCTTC
CASSSRGGRPNYGYTF
>TRBV2|TRBD1|TRBJ1-1|once
TGTGCCAGCAGCGAGCTTGACAGGGGGAACACTGAAGCTTTCTTT
CASSELDRGNTEAFF
>TRBV24-1|TRBD2|TRBJ2-1|once
TGTGCCACCAGTGATTGGACTAGCGGGGGGGCCACTGAGCAGTTCTTC
CATSDWTSGGATEQFF
>TRBV28|TRBD1|TRBJ1-2|-
TGTGCCAGCAGTCTACAGGGGCCCTATGGCTACACCTTC
CASSLQGPYGYTF
>TRBV4-1|TRBD1|TRBJ1-4|few
TGCGCCAGCAGCCTTTCGGGACAGTTAAATGAAAAACTGTTTTTT
CASSLSGQLNEKLFF
>TRBV19|TRBD1|TRBJ2-6|-
TGTGCCAGTAGTATTGGTGACAGGGCTGGGGCCAACGTCCTGACTTTC
CASSIGDRAGANVLTF
>TRBV3-1/TRBV3-2|TRBD2|TRBJ2-3|few
TGTGCCAGCAGCCAAGATCCTAGCGGGACCCCAGATACGCAGTATTTT
CASSQDPSGTPDTQYF
>TRBV7-2|TRBD2|TRBJ2-3|many
TGTGCCAGTCCATCCGGGACTAGCGGGTTCACAGGGGATACGCAGTATTTT
CASPSGTSGFTGDTQYF
>TRBV30|-|TRBJ1-5|many
TGTGCCTGGAGTGGACAGGGCAATCAGCCCCAGCATTTT
CAWSGQGNQPQHF
>TRBV6-5|TRBD1|TRBJ1-1|-
TGTGCCAGCCCGGGACAGGGGAGGATCACTGAAGCTTTCTTT
CASPGQGRITEAFF
>TRBV7-7|TRBD1|TRBJ2-1|-
TGTGCTAGCAGCGTGGACAGGGTTGGGAATGAGCAGTTCTTC
CASSVDRVGNEQFF
>TRBV7-6|-|TRBJ1-4|-
TGTGCCAGCAGCACCTGGGGAGGGGACACTAATGAAAAACTGTTTTTT
CASSTWGGDTNEKLFF
>TRBV3-1/TRBV3-2|TRBD2|TRBJ2-1|-
TGTGCCAGCAGCCAACGAAGTATCGGGCTAGCGGACAATGAGCAGTTCTTC
CASSQRSIGLADNEQFF
>TRBV10-1|TRBD1|TRBJ1-2|once
TGCGCCAGCAGCTCGGACAGGGGTAACTATGGCTACACCTTC
CASSSDRGNYGYTF